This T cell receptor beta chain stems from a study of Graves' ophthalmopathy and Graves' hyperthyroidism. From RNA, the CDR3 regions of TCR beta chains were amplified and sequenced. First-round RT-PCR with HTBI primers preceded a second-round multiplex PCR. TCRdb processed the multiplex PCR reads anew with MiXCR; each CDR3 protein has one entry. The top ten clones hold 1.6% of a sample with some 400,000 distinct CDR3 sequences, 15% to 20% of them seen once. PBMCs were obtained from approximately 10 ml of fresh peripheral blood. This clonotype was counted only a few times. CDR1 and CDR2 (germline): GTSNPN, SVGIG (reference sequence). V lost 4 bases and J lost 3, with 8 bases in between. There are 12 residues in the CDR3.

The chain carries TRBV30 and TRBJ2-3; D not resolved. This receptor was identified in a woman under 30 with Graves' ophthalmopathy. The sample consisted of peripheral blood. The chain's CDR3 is CAWTGQTDTQYF. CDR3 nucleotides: TGTGCCTGGACGGGCCAGACAGATACGCAGTATTTT.